This entry is about one TCR beta chain. CDR3 length: 12 residues. The V end lost 8 bases, the J end lost 7 bases, and 15 bases lay between the germline ends. CDR1 is MNHEY, CDR2 SMNVEV, per germline (reference sequence). Cohort allocation depended upon clinical history that participants reported. In the original analysis: From reference gene primer amplification, estimates of nucleated cell counts were derived. Here immunoSEQ multiplex PCR was the method, and the copy in TCRdb shows in-frame clones only, minus some. The DNA was the basis for D and trimming; V, J and clone size are from that table. The sample contains some 120,000 clones, around 83% of which appear only once. The sample belongs to a study of blood T cell repertoires in COVID-19.

This TCR derives from a man between 25 and 39 years old who had recovered from COVID-19. The sample comprised PBMCs or T cells enriched from blood (not recorded which). The rearrangement joins TRBV27 to TRBJ2-7; possibly TRBD2 for D (5 bases). This chain's CDR3 is CASSGLGREQYF. CDR3 in DNA: TGTGCCAGCTCCGGACTCGGGCGGGAGCAGTACTTC.